The entry below describes one TCR beta chain. The antigen is not known. Trimming took off 1 base at V and 0 bases at J, with 13 bases between the two ends. From germline, CDR1 is DFQATT and CDR2 SNEGSKA (reference sequence). The CDR3 sequence is 15 residues long. A single record per CDR3 protein comes from TCRdb applying MiXCR to the RT-PCR reads. The table records about 500,000 distinct CDR3 sequences, 15% to 20% of them present only once. This record belongs to a study of response to subunit inactivated influenza vaccine. General study points: There was a suggestion from the authors that each seasonal influenza vaccination recruits few new T cells.

This TCR derives from a man between 45 and 75 years old who received an inactivated influenza vaccine. This rearrangement joins TRBV20-1 to TRBJ2-7; maybe TRBD2 (6 bases). Source: CD4+ T cells sorted from PBMCs, taken less than 30 months after vaccination. Here the CDR3 reads CSARVLSGSSYEQYF. CDR3 nucleotides: TGCAGTGCTAGAGTCCTTAGCGGTAGCTCCTACGAGCAGTACTTC.